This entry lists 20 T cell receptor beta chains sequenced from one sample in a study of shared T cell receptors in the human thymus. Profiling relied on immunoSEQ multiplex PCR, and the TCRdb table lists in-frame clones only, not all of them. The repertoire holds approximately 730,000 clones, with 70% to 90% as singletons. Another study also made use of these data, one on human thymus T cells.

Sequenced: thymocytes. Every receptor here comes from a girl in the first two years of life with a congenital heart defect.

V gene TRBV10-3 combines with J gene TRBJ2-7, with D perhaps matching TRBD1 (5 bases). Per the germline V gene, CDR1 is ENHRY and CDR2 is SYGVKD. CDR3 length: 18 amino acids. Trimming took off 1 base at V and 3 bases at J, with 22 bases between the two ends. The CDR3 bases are TGTGCCATCAGTGAGTTAGGTGGCGTGGGGCCTCCGAGCTACGAGCAGTACTTC. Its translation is CAISELGGVGPPSYEQYF.

DNA for the CDR3: TGCGCCAGCAGTCAATCGACGGGCTCTGGAAACACCATATATTTT. Amino acid sequence: CASSQSTGSGNTIYF. The V and J genes are TRBV23-1 and TRBJ1-3; D gene uncertain. TRBV23-1 is an open reading frame whose function is uncertain. Trimming stripped 0 bases from V and 0 bases from J, with 6 bases between. The CDR3 loop spans 15 amino acids.

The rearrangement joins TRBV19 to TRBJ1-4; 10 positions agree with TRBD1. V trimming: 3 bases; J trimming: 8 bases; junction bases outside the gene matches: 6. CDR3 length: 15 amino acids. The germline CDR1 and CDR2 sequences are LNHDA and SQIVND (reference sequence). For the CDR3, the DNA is TGTGCCAGTAGTATTCAAGGACAGGGGGGAGAAAAACTGTTTTTT. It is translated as CASSIQGQGGEKLFF. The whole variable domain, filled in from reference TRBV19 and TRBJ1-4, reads DGGITQSPKYLFRKEGQNVTLSCEQNLNHDAMYWYRQDPGQGLRLIYYSQIVNDFQKGDIAEGYSVSREKKESFPLTVTSAQKNPTAFYLCASSIQGQGGEKLFFGSGTQLSVL.

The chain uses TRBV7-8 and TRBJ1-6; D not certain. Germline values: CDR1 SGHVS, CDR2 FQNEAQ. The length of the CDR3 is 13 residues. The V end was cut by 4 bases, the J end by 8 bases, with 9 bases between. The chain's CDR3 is CASSYSGYSPLHF. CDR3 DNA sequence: TGTGCCAGCAGCTACAGCGGATATTCACCCCTCCACTTT.

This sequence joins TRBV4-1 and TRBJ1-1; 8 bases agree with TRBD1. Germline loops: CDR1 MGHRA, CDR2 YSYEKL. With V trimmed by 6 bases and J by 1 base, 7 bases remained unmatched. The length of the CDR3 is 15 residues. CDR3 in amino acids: CASRRGDRPNTEAFF. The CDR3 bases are TGCGCCAGCAGACGGGGGGACAGGCCGAACACTGAAGCTTTCTTT.

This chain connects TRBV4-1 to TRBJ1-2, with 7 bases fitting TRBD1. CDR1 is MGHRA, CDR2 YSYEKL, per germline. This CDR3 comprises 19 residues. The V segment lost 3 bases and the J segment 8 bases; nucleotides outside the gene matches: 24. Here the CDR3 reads CASSHKETKAEGQLQGYTF. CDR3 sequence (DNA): TGCGCCAGCAGCCATAAAGAAACAAAGGCCGAGGGACAGCTCCAGGGCTACACCTTC.

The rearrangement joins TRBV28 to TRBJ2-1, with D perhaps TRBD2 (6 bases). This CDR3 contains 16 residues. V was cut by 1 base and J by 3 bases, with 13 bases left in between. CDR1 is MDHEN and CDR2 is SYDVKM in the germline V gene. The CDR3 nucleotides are TGTGCCAGCAGTTTATTGGGCGGGGCCCTCTACAATGAGCAGTTCTTC. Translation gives CASSLLGGALYNEQFF.

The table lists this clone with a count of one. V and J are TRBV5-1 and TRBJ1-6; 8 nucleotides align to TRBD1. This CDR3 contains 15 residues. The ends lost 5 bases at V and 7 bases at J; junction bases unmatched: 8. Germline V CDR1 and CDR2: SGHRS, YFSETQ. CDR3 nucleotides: TGCGCCAGCAGACACCCGGGACAGGAAAATTCACCCCTCCACTTT. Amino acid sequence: CASRHPGQENSPLHF.

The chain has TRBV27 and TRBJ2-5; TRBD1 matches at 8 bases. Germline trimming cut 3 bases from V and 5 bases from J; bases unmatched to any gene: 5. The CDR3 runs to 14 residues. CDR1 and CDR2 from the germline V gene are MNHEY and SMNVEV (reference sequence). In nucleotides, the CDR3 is TGTGCCAGCAGTTTCAGGGGGCGAATTGAGACCCAGTACTTC. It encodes CASSFRGRIETQYF.

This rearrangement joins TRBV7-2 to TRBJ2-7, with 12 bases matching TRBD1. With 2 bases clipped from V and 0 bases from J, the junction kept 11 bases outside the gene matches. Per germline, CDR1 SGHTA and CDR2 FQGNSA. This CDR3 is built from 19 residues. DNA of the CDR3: TGTGCCAGCAGCTTAAGTTCGGGACAGGGGGCGATTGGCTCCTACGAGCAGTACTTC. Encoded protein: CASSLSSGQGAIGSYEQYF.

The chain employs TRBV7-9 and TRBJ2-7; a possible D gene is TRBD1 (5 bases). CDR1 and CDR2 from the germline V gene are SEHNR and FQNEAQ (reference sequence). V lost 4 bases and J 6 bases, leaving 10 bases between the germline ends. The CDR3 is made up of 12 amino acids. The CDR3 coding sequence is TGTGCCAGCAGCTCCATTCAGGGCGAGCAGTACTTC. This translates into CASSSIQGEQYF.

This CDR3 reads CAIGFQTEDSQDPKHGCTDTQYF. The CDR3 bases are TGTGCCATCGGATTCCAGACCGAGGACAGCCAGGACCCGAAACATGGGTGCACAGATACGCAGTATTTT. The chain links TRBV10-3 to TRBJ2-3; a possible D gene is TRBD1 (6 bases). Germline CDR1 ENHRY, CDR2 SYGVKD. The ends were cut back, 8 bases at V and 1 base at J, with 40 bases in the middle. The CDR3 is 23 amino acids.

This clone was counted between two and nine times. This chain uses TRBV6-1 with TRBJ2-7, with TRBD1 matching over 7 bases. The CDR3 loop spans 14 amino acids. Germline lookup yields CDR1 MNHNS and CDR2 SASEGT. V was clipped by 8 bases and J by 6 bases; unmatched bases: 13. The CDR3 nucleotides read TGTGCCAGCTCCGGGGACAGACGGGCGGGCGAGCAGTACTTC. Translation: CASSGDRRAGEQYF.

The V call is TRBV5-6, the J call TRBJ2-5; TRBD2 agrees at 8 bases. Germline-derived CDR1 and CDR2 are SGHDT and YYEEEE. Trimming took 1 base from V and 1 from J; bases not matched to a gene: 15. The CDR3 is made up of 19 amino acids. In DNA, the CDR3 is TGTGCCAGCAGCTTGAGTTTTTTTGCGGCGGGGGGCACCCAAGAGACCCAGTACTTC. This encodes CASSLSFFAAGGTQETQYF.

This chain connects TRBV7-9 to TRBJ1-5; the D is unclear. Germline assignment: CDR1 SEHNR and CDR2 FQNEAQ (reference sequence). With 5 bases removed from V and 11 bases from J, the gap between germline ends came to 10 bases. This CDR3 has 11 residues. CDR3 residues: CASSGGLAQHF. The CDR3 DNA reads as TGTGCCAGCAGCGGAGGGCTGGCCCAGCATTTT. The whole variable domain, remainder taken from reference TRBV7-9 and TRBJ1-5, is DTGVSQNPRHKITKRGQNVTFRCDPISEHNRLYWYRQTLGQGPEFLTYFQNEAQLEKSRLLSDRFSAERPKGSFSTLEIQRTEQGDSAMYLCASSGGLAQHFGDGTRLSIL.

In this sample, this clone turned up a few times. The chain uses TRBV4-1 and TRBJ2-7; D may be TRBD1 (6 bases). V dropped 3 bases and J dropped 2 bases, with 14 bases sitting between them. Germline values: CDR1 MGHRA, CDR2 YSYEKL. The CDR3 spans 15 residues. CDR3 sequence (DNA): TGCGCCAGCAGCCACTTCCTAGGGGGACCCTACGAGCAGTACTTC. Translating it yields CASSHFLGGPYEQYF.

The CDR3 sequence is CASSMGPGQGSTDTQYF. DNA for the CDR3: TGTGCCAGTAGTATGGGCCCGGGACAGGGAAGCACAGATACGCAGTATTTT. The V gene is TRBV19, the J gene TRBJ2-3, with 9 bases that match TRBD1. Looked up from germline, CDR1 is LNHDA and CDR2 is SQIVND (reference sequence). The trim removed 3 bases at V and 0 bases at J, leaving 7 bases unmatched. The length of the CDR3 is 17 residues.

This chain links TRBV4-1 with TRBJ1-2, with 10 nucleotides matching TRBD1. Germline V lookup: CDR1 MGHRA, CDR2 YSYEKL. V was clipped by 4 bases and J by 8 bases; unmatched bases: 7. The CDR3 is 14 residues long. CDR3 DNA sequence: TGCGCCAGCAGCCCAAGACAGGGGGCTTGCGGCTACACCTTC. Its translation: CASSPRQGACGYTF.

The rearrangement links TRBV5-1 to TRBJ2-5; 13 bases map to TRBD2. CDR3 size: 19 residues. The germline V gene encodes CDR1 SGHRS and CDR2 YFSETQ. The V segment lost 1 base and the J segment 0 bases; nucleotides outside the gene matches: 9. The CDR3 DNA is TGCGCCAGCAGCTTGCGGGGGACTAGCGGGGACGTGTACCAAGAGACCCAGTACTTC. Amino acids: CASSLRGTSGDVYQETQYF.

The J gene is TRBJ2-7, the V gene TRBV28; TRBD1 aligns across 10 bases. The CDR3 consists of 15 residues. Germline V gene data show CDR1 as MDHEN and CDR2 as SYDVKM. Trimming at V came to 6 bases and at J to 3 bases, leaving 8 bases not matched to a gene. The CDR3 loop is CASSIRDRGRYEQYF. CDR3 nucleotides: TGTGCCAGCAGCATCAGGGACAGGGGACGCTACGAGCAGTACTTC.